This entry features one TCR beta chain sequence. Its binding antigen is unknown. Base qualities were left out, and no much larger clone turns up one base away. The library was produced with the immunoSEQ multiplex PCR assay. For the multiplex PCR, a mixture combining 60 forward primers for TCR Vbeta segments and 13 reverse primers for TCR Jbeta segments was used. Amplification of the CDR3 region of rearranged TCR beta genes was performed with a multiplex PCR assay on genomic DNA. The Illumina HiSeq System was used to sequence the amplified TCR beta libraries as 87-base-pair reads. Per the original workflow: In a later analysis, tens of millions of unique TCR beta chains were counted across the 650 to 700 repertoires, and roughly 9.9 million of these chains were shared by at least two donors. To remove PCR and sequencing errors, raw reads were error-corrected and collapsed into unique sequences using a nearest-neighbor algorithm that merged closely related sequences. To assign V, D and J gene segments, CDR3 sequences were aligned to IMGT reference sequences. For a sequence to be retained, at least a six-nucleotide match to both a V gene segment and a J gene segment was required. A rearrangement was called productive if the CDR3 had no stop codons and remained in frame with V and J, and every other rearrangement was called non-productive. CDR3 was defined by IMGT convention, running from the second conserved V-encoded cysteine to the conserved J-encoded phenylalanine. The earlier analysis of 500 to 750 of the donors excluded any sequence lacking an unambiguous match to a single V gene segment. An earlier analysis of fewer than 750 of the donors called V segments functional above 56.7% productive rearrangements and segregating when the between-donor standard deviation exceeded 5%. A statistical classification framework was built for diagnosing cytomegalovirus status from the catalog of TCR beta chain sequences. A later analysis assigned V and J genes by comparing TCR nucleotide sequences with IMGT/GENE-DB human TR gene sequences. The TCRdist pipeline was used in a later analysis to assign CDR3 sequences and most-parsimonious VDJ recombination scenarios. A later analysis defined each TCR beta chain by its CDR3 amino acid sequence plus V-gene family, and excluded reads lacking a unique V-gene family. In a later analysis, some 600 highly shared, low-generation-probability nucleotide sequences were removed to address suspected cross-contamination and a sequencing artifact. For each public chain, a later analysis derived a clonal expansion index from normalized ranks of inferred template counts within each repertoire. In a later analysis, generation probabilities were computed with a VDJ recombination model fitted to out-of-frame rearrangements, and the resulting probabilities were checked against IGoR. In a later analysis, TCR-TCR, TCR-HLA and TCR-CMV co-occurrence was scored with hypergeometric tests, and a repertoire-size bias correction was applied to TCR pairs. A later analysis estimated false discovery rates by permuting HLA or CMV assignments 20 times. In a later analysis, co-occurring TCRs were grouped using DBSCAN, with TCRdist sequence similarity added in when clustering inside HLA-allele-positive subsets. Repertoires with fewer than 30,000 or more than 120,000 public chains, plus five repertoires with anomalous nucleotide sharing, were excluded from co-occurrence clustering. TCRdb mirrors the immuneACCESS table, restricted to in-frame sequences. Some clones are absent from its copies; in checked studies, under half trace to an unresolved V gene, and the reason for the others is unknown. V, J and clone size were drawn from that table, and D and trimming were deduced from the DNA. The sample table contains roughly 200,000 clones; only one count was recorded for roughly nine tenths of them. Approximately 0.98% of the sample goes to the ten largest clones.

The cohort was made up of 650 to 700 healthy bone marrow donors. At the time of sampling, every cohort member was nominally healthy, though immune exposures that went unrecorded were likely present. The donor tested CMV seronegative and was one of the 352 seronegative cohort members. Every donor gave a peripheral blood sample, and the peripheral blood mononuclear cells from that sample were used for TCR beta sequencing. The Qiagen DNeasy Blood Extraction Kit was used to extract genomic DNA from the blood cell samples. This sample stems from a study of cytomegalovirus exposure and HLA in healthy donors (dated by TCRdb to the late 2010s). The study in broad terms: An earlier analysis of approximately 550 of the donors reported roughly 270 Gb of sequence data and 100 million to 130 million unique TCR beta sequences from some 180 million T cells. On average, roughly 250,000 unique TCR beta nucleotide sequences were sequenced per donor among 350 to 400 genotyped donors of the cohort, with around 19% of those sequences being non-productive. Because of strong linkage in the cohort, roughly five DR-DQ haplotypes were treated as single units for association and clustering. The study profiled the T cell repertoires of under 700 subjects by immunosequencing and related them to cytomegalovirus serostatus. Along with the roughly 670-subject first cohort, a separate validation cohort of over a hundred different subjects was used. The study aimed to test whether signatures of past pathogen exposure could be identified by cataloging public T cell receptors. Genome-wide SNP genotypes for about three fifths of the 666 donors were used in a later genetic analysis, which treated that subset as a discovery cohort. Alongside the repertoire data, information on donor age, sex, ethnicity and CMV serostatus was compiled. All discovery cohort repertoires had been generated using a single sequencing platform. In a later analysis, previously published TCR beta repertoires from some 640 donors were re-analyzed and high-resolution HLA genotyping was added so that TCR occurrence patterns could be studied. Roughly 300 gigabases of sequencing data and 70 million to 85 million unique TCR sequences were included in an early release covering over 600 HLA-typed donors. Of the roughly 390 genotyped donors, roughly 76% were placed in the genetic ancestry cluster associated with self-reported Caucasian donors. The later analysis used no new phenotypic data to find candidate immune exposures, relying instead on TCR beta sequences and their occurrence across donors. Class I and class II HLA loci were covered by the typing at four-digit resolution. To decide whether each TCR beta V gene segment behaved as functional or pseudogenic, an earlier analysis of some 600 of the donors relied on high-throughput TCR beta sequencing. Typing coverage differed by locus: A, B, C, DRB1 and DQB1 were typed in roughly 620-640 donors, DQA1 in about 500, DPA1 in 600 to 610, and DPB1 in just under 490. The study combined high-throughput TCR immunosequencing, statistical association of individual TCRs with disease status, and machine learning to predict cytomegalovirus infection status.

Beyond this particular receptor, the publication reports: In both the original and validation cohorts, the classifier was reported to diagnose cytomegalovirus status with high specificity and sensitivity. A later analysis associated around 16,000 TCR beta sequences with specific HLA alleles at a false discovery rate of 0.05. Compared with equally common non-associated chains, HLA-associated TCR beta chains in a later analysis were more clonally expanded and had lower generation probabilities. Broadly in line with IMGT annotations, most TCR beta V segments showed up in productive rearrangements about 87% or about 30% of the time in an earlier analysis of some 590 of the donors. An association between a missense DCLRE1C variant and V-gene and J-gene trimming of TCR beta chains was found in a later genetic analysis and replicated in an independent cohort. A further reported finding was that TCR beta sequences accurately predicted the HLA-A and HLA-B alleles for most subjects in the first cohort. The study listed around 160 TCR beta chains as associated with cytomegalovirus. Several of the top co-occurrence clusters appeared to be linked to parvovirus B19, influenza, CMV and Epstein-Barr virus, according to a later analysis. The authors suggested that the approach could potentially be extended to other disease states and immunological phenotypes. Linkage disequilibrium might explain the correlated functional status among segregating V segments, but an unknown experimental factor could not be ruled out. This cohort had only TCR beta chains sequenced, and the lack of alpha or paired-chain data limited which features could be detected. HLA typing was unavailable for some donors at each locus, so association tests used only the typed subset. Most TCR sequences were seen in very few donors, while some public TCRs were found in many individuals. The earlier analysis of some 540 of the donors excluded approximately 15 rarely observed V segments, including chromosome 9 orphons, because counts were too low. Assigning TCR associations to individual alleles was difficult when HLA alleles, especially DR and DQ, strongly co-occurred. A few of the identified cytomegalovirus-associated TCR beta chains were confirmed in vitro to be specific for cytomegalovirus antigens. Presence/absence analyses assumed roughly uniform sequencing depth across donors, an assumption that may not hold. A group of highly shared sequence variants was considered likely to be a technical artifact of the sequencing pipeline. Most CMV-associated TCR beta chains appeared to be HLA-restricted in a later analysis, and the HLA associations seemed to be driven largely by CMV exposure. In a later analysis, the rate of TCR association differed among HLA loci, with DRB1 alleles having the most associated TCRs and HLA-C alleles having the fewest. Compared with the 666-donor mean, donors in an Asian-associated ancestry cluster had fewer N-insertions in productive TCRs, according to a later genetic analysis. For the cohort, immune exposure information was limited to CMV serostatus.

The clonotype comes from a boy between 2 and 15 years old in good health and CMV-seronegative. The sequenced sample was PBMCs.

The CDR3 reads as follows: CASSWGRRQPQHF. The bases are TGTGCCAGCAGTTGGGGGCGCCGCCAGCCCCAGCATTTT. This chain joins TRBV27 to TRBJ1-5, and TRBD1 may be the D gene, going by 6 matching bases. V is shortened by 4 bases, J by 7 bases, and the region joining them spans 11 bases. The CDR3 measures 13 amino acids from cysteine to phenylalanine. The DNA shown is the 39-base CDR3, in frame from base 1. From the germline V gene (reference sequence), CDR1 is MNHEY and CDR2 is SMNVEV.